This TCR beta chain was captured by sequencing in a study of blood T cell repertoires in COVID-19 (dated by TCRdb to 2019 to 2021). Regarding the research as a whole: Samples from collaborators originated in the United States, Italy and Spain and spanned both the acute and convalescent phases of COVID-19. Subjects who had been exposed to COVID-19, were actively infected with it, or had recovered from it provided the deeply sampled blood TCRbeta repertoires that made up the dataset. Where available, HLA class I and class II types were obtained from metadata supplied by the sample provider rather than from assay-based typing. A de-identified subject ID, COVID-19 status, age in years and sex were almost always included in the sample metadata. Samples came from the ongoing ImmuneRACE study (first 160 participants) plus 1,254 subjects from 6 global collaborators. The repertoires were released in a freely available public database intended as a resource for research on the immune response to SARS-CoV-2. The prospective study material was composed of cDNA or gDNA derived from T cells, B-cell-depleted T cells, or PBMCs.

CDR1 and CDR2 are drawn from the germline V gene (reference sequence): SGHKS, YYEKEE. The V and J ends are trimmed by 4 bases and 6 bases, leaving 15 bases between them. The CDR3 contains 14 residues, cysteine and phenylalanine counted. Only the CDR3 part of the read is kept: 42 bases, read in frame from the first base. Results the study describes overall, beyond this receptor: Clinical and demographic metadata were provided uncurated, with the amount varying by source and participant.

The immunoSEQ Assay, a bias-controlled multiplex PCR, was used to amplify TCRbeta CDR3 regions from genomic DNA. In the paper's pipeline: The number of nucleated cells in each sample was estimated by amplification of reference gene primers within the assay. To quantify the absolute abundance of each unique TCRbeta CDR3 rearrangement, sequence reads were collapsed and filtered. Productive Simpson clonality was computed per sample as the square root of Simpson's diversity index over productive rearrangements. Drawn from immuneACCESS, this table holds only the in-frame rearrangements with V and J called that TCRdb kept. Clones are partly lost; checked studies trace under half to an unresolved V gene and leave the rest unexplained. The V and J calls and the clone size are those of that table, but D and trimming were determined from the DNA. The sample records approximately 200,000 clones, almost 80% of which are singletons. Jointly, the top ten make up 17% of the sample.

Each collaborating institution followed its own protocols to collect whole blood in K2EDTA tubes. Collaborator samples were shipped for TCRbeta analysis as frozen whole blood, isolated PBMCs, or DNA extracted from either sample type. Details on this clone: Its binding antigen is unknown. Base qualities are not at hand, and no much larger clone is one base apart.

In this chain, TRBV5-5 is recombined with TRBJ2-3; there is no confident call for the D gene. This receptor was obtained from a man in his 60s with active or convalescent COVID-19. The sample consisted of peripheral blood. In nucleotide form, the sequence is TGTGCCAGCAGCACCCCTCTTAACGGGGATACGCAGTATTTT. Its product reads: CASSTPLNGDTQYF.